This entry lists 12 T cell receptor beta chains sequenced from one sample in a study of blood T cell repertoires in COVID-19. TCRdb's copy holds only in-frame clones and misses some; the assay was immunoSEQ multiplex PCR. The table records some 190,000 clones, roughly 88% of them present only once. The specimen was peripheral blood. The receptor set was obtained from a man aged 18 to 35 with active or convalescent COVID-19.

The CDR3 DNA reads as TGCGCCAGCAGCCCCGGGACTACCATACAAGAGACCCAGTACTTC. Protein product: CASSPGTTIQETQYF. J is TRBJ2-5 and V is TRBV5-1; 7 bases are shared with TRBD2. There are 15 residues in the CDR3. Trimming at V came to 4 bases and at J to 2 bases, leaving 8 bases not matched to a gene. Per the germline V gene, CDR1 is SGHRS and CDR2 is YFSETQ. Filled out from reference TRBV5-1 and TRBJ2-5, the complete variable domain reads KAGVTQTPRYLIKTRGQQVTLSCSPISGHRSVSWYQQTPGQGLQFLFEYFSETQRNKGNFPGRFSGRQFSNSRSEMNVSTLELGDSALYLCASSPGTTIQETQYFGPGTRLLVL.

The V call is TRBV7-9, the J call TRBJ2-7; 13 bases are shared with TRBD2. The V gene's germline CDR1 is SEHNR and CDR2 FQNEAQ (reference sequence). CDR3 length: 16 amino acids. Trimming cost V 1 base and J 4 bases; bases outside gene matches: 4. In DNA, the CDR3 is TGTGCCAGCAGCTTAGAAGGACTAGCGGGAGTGTACGAGCAGTACTTC. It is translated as CASSLEGLAGVYEQYF.

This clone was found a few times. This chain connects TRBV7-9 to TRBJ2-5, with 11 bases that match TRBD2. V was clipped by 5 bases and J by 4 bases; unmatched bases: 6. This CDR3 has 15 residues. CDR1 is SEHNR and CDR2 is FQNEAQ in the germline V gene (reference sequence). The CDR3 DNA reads TGTGCCAGCAGCCGCCTAGCGGGAGGAGGAGAGACCCAGTACTTC. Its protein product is CASSRLAGGGETQYF.

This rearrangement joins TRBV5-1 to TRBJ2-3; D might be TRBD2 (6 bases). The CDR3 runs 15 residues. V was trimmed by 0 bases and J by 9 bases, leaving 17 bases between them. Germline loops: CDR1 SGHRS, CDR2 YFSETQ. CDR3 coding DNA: TGCGCCAGCAGCTTGGAAAGTCGGCTACGGGAGACGCAGTATTTT. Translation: CASSLESRLRETQYF. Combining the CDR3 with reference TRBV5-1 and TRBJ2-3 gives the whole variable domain KAGVTQTPRYLIKTRGQQVTLSCSPISGHRSVSWYQQTPGQGLQFLFEYFSETQRNKGNFPGRFSGRQFSNSRSEMNVSTLELGDSALYLCASSLESRLRETQYFGPGTRLTVL.

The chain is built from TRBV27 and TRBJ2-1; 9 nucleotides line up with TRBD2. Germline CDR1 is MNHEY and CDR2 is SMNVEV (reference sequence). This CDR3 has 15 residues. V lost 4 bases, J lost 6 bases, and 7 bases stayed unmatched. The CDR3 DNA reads TGTGCCAGCAGTTCCGTAGCGGGAGCCAGCAATGAGCAGTTCTTC. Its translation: CASSSVAGASNEQFF.

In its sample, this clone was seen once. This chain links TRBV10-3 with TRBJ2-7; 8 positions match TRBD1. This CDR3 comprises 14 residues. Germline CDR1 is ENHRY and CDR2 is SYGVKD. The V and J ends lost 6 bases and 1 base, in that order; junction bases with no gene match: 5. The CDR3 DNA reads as TGTGCCATCAGCTCCGGGACAGGTTCCTACGAGCAGTACTTC. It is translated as CAISSGTGSYEQYF.

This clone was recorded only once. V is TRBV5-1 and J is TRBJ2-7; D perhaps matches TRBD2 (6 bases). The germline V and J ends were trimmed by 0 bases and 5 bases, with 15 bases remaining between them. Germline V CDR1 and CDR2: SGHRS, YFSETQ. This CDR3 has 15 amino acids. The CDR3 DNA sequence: TGCGCCAGCAGCTTGGGTTCCGGGAGCGGCGACGAGCAGTACTTC. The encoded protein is CASSLGSGSGDEQYF. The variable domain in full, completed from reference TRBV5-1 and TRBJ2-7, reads KAGVTQTPRYLIKTRGQQVTLSCSPISGHRSVSWYQQTPGQGLQFLFEYFSETQRNKGNFPGRFSGRQFSNSRSEMNVSTLELGDSALYLCASSLGSGSGDEQYFGPGTRLTVT.

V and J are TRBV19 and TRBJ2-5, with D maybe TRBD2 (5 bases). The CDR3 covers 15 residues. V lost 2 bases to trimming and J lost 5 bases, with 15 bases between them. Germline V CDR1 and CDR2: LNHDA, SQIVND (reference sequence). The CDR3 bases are TGTGCCAGTAGTATATTTAGCATGGGCGGGGAGACCCAGTACTTC. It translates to CASSIFSMGGETQYF.

The CDR3 sequence: CASSQRQGSSYNEQFF. Written as DNA, the CDR3 is TGTGCCAGCAGCCAACGACAGGGGAGCTCCTACAATGAGCAGTTCTTC. This chain joins TRBV11-3 and TRBJ2-1; 8 nucleotides align to TRBD1. Trimming at V came to 5 bases and at J to 0 bases, leaving 6 bases not matched to a gene. The CDR3 sequence is 16 residues long. From germline, CDR1 is SGHNT and CDR2 YENEEA. The full variable domain, in which reference TRBV11-3 and TRBJ2-1 provide the parts outside the CDR3, is EAGVVQSPRYKIIEKKQPVAFWCNPISGHNTLYWYLQNLGQGPELLIRYENEEAVDDSQLPKDRFSAERLKGVDSTLKIQPAELGDSAVYLCASSQRQGSSYNEQFFGPGTRLTVL.

The CDR3 sequence: CASSLQGTGNTIYF. The DNA of the CDR3 is TGTGCCAGCAGTTTACAGGGTACAGGAAACACCATATATTTT. The chain carries TRBV28 and TRBJ1-3; D perhaps matches TRBD1 (5 bases). This CDR3 region has 14 residues. V lost 2 bases and J lost 4, with 9 bases in between. Germline CDR1 is MDHEN and CDR2 is SYDVKM. Together with reference TRBV28 and TRBJ1-3, the CDR3 gives the full variable domain: DVKVTQSSRYLVKRTGEKVFLECVQDMDHENMFWYRQDPGLGLRLIYFSYDVKMKEKGDIPEGYSVSREKKERFSLILESASTNQTSMYLCASSLQGTGNTIYFGEGSWLTVV.

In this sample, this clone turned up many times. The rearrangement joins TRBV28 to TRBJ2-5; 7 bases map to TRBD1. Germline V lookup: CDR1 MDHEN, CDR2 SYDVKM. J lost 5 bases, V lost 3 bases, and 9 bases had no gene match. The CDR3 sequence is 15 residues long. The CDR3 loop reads CASSLVGTGAETQYF. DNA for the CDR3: TGTGCCAGCAGTTTGGTGGGAACAGGGGCGGAGACCCAGTACTTC. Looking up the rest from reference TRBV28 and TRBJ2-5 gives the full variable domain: DVKVTQSSRYLVKRTGEKVFLECVQDMDHENMFWYRQDPGLGLRLIYFSYDVKMKEKGDIPEGYSVSREKKERFSLILESASTNQTSMYLCASSLVGTGAETQYFGPGTRLLVL.

CDR3 bases: TGTGCCACCAGCAGAGATCTGGCGGGAGTTTCCTACGAGCAGTACTTC. Amino acid sequence: CATSRDLAGVSYEQYF. This rearrangement joins TRBV15 to TRBJ2-7; TRBD2 agrees at 7 bases. The CDR3 consists of 16 residues. After removal of 0 bases from V and 1 base from J, the junction contained 6 bases not matched to a gene. CDR1 LNHNV and CDR2 YYDKDF come from the germline V gene (reference sequence).